Listed below are T cell receptor beta chains from one sample, sequenced in a study of blood T cell repertoires in COVID-19. Sequencing was performed with immunoSEQ multiplex PCR; in TCRdb, only in-frame clones are kept and a portion is missing. The sample has about 260,000 clones; around 80% are singletons. The sample comprised PBMCs or T cells enriched from blood (not recorded which). The receptors stem from a young man with acute COVID-19. Each CDR3 is given with its conserved first and last residue. The D gene is left open where the match is weak. Clone size is stated in some rows and not others, as once, few, many or a class when expanded.

J gene	clone size	D gene	V gene	CDR3 DNA	CDR3 protein
TRBJ1-2	NA	NA	TRBV29-1	TGCAGCGTTGAACTCGCCGGCTATGGCTACACCTTC	CSVELAGYGYTF
TRBJ1-1	once	NA	TRBV27	TGTGCCAGCAGTTTCTATATGGGCTCGAACACTGAAGCTTTCTTT	CASSFYMGSNTEAFF
TRBJ1-6	once	TRBD1	TRBV6-5	TGTGCCAGCAGTTACCCGGGACAGGGAAATTCACCCCTCCACTTT	CASSYPGQGNSPLHF
TRBJ2-5	once	TRBD1	TRBV5-1	TGCGCCAGCAGCGAACAGGGGAAAGGGAGAGGGACCCAGTACTTC	CASSEQGKGRGTQYF
TRBJ1-3	NA	NA	TRBV12-3/TRBV12-4	TGTGCCAGCACGGGGGTAACGTGGAGTTTATATTTT	CASTGVTWSLYF
TRBJ1-3	NA	NA	TRBV11-2	TGTGCCAGCAGCTTACAACCCCCCAGGCCCGCTGGAAACACCATATATTTT	CASSLQPPRPAGNTIYF
TRBJ1-1	NA	TRBD1	TRBV7-8	TGTGCCAGCAGCTCAGGGGACAGGGGGTTGGGCACTGAAGCTTTCTTT	CASSSGDRGLGTEAFF
TRBJ2-2	NA	NA	TRBV30	TGTGCCTGGGCACCAGGGGGGTACACCGGGGAGCTGTTTTTT	CAWAPGGYTGELFF
TRBJ2-4	NA	NA	TRBV5-1	TGTGCCAGCAGCCCGGAGTTAGCCAAAAACATTCAGTACTTC	CASSPELAKNIQYF
TRBJ2-1	NA	TRBD2	TRBV3-1/TRBV3-2	TGTGCCAGCAGCCATCGGCTAGCGGGCAATGAGCAGTTCTTC	CASSHRLAGNEQFF
TRBJ2-3	NA	TRBD2	TRBV7-2	TGTGCCAGCAGCTTAGGGGTAGGACTAGCGTTCACAGATACGCAGTATTTT	CASSLGVGLAFTDTQYF
TRBJ1-4	NA	NA	TRBV28	TGTGCCAGTTACCCGTGGAGGGGGGGGGAAAAACTGTTTTTT	CASYPWRGGEKLFF